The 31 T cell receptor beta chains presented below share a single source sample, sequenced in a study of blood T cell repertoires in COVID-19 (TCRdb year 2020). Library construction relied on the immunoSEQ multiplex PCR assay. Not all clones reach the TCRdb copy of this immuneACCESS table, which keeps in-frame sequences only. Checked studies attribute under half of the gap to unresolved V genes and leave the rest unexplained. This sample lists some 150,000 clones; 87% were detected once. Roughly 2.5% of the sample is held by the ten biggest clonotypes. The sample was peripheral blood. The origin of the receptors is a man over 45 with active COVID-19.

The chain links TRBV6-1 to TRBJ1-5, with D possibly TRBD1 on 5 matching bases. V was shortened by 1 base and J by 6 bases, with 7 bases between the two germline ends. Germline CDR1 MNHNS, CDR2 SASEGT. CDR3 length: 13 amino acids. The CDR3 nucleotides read TGTGCCAGCAGTGAAGACAGGAGTCAGCCCCAGCATTTT. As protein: CASSEDRSQPQHF.

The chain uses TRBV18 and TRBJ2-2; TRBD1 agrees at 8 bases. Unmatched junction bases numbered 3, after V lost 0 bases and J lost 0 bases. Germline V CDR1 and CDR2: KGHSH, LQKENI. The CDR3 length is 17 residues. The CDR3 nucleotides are TGTGCCAGCTCACCACCCCGGACAGGGCCGAACACCGGGGAGCTGTTTTTT. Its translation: CASSPPRTGPNTGELFF. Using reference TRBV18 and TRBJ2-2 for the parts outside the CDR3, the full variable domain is NAGVMQNPRHLVRRRGQEARLRCSPMKGHSHVYWYRQLPEEGLKFMVYLQKENIIDESGMPKERFSAEFPKEGPSILRIQQVVRGDSAAYFCASSPPRTGPNTGELFFGEGSRLTVL.

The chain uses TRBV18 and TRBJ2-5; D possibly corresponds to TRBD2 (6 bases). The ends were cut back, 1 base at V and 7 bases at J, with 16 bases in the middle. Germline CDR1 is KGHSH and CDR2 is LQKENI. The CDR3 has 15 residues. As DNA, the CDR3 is TGTGCCAGCTCACCACGACTACACGGGGGTGTGACCCAGTACTTC. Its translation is CASSPRLHGGVTQYF.

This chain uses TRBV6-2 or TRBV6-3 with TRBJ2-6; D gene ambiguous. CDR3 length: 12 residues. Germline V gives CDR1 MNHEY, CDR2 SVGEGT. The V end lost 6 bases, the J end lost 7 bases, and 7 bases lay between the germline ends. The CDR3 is CASSQTANVLTF. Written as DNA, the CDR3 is TGTGCCAGCAGCCAAACAGCCAACGTCCTGACTTTC.

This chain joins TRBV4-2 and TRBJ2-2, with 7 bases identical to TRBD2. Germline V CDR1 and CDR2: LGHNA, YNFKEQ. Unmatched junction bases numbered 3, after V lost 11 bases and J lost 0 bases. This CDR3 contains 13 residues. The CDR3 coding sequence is TGTGCCGCGGGGGACGCGAACACCGGGGAGCTGTTTTTT. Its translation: CAAGDANTGELFF.

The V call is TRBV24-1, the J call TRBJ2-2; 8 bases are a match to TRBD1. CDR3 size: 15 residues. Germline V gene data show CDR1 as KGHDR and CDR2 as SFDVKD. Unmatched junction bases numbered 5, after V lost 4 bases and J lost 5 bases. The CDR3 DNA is TGTGCCACCAGTGACGCCAGGGGGCAGACCGGGGAGCTGTTTTTT. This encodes CATSDARGQTGELFF.

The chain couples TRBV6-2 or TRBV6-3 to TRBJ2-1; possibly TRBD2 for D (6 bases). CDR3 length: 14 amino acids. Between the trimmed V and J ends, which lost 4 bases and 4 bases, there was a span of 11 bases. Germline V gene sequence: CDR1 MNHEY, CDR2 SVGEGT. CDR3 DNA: TGTGCCAGCAGTTGGGGGGAACTTTACAATGAGCAGTTCTTC. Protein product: CASSWGELYNEQFF.

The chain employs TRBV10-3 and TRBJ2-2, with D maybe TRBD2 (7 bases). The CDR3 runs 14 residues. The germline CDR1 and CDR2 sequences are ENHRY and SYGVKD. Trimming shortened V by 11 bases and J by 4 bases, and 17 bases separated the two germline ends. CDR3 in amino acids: CAHAGATGTGELFF. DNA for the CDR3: TGTGCCCACGCGGGGGCAACGGGCACCGGGGAGCTGTTTTTT.

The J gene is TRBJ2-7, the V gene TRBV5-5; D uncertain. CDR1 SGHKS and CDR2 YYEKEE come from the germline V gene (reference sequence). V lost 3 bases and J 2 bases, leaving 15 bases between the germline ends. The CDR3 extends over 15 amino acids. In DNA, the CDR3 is TGTGCCAGCAGCTCCCCCGAGTGGCGGCCCTACGAGCAGTACTTC. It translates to CASSSPEWRPYEQYF.

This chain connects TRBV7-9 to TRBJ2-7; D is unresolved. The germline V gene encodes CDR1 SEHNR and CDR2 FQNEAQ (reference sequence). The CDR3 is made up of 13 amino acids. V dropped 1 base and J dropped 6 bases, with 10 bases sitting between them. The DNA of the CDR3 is TGTGCCAGCAGCTTAGAATCCGTTTCCGAGCAGTACTTC. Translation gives CASSLESVSEQYF.

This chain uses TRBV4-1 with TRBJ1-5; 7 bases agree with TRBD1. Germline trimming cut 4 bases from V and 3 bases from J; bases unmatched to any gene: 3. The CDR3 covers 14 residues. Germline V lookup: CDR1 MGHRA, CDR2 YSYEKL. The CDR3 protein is CASSRDRLNQPQHF. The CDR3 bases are TGCGCCAGCAGCCGGGACAGACTCAATCAGCCCCAGCATTTT.

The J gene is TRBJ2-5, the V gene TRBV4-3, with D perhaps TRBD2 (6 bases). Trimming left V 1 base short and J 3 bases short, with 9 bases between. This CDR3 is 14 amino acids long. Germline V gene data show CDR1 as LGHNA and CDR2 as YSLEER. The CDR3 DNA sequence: TGCGCCAGCAGCCAAGGACTAGTTAAAGAGACCCAGTACTTC. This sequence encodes CASSQGLVKETQYF.

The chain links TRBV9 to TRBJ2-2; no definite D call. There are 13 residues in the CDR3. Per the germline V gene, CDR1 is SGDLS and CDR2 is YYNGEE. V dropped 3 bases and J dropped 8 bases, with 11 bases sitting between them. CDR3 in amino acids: CASSAPPPGELFF. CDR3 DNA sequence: TGTGCCAGCAGCGCTCCCCCTCCGGGGGAGCTGTTTTTT.

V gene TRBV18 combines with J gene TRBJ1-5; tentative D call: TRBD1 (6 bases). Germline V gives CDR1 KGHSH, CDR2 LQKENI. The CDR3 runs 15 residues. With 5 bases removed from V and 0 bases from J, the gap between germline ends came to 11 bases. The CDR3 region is CASSVQGHSNQPQHF. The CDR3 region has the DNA TGTGCCAGCTCAGTCCAGGGGCATAGCAATCAGCCCCAGCATTTT.

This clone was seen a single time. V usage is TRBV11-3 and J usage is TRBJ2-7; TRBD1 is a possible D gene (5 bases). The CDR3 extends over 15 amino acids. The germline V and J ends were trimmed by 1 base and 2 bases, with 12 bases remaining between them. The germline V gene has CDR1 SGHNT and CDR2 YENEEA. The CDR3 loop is CASSLGGQGPYEQYF. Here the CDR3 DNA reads TGTGCCAGCAGCTTAGGTGGCCAGGGTCCCTACGAGCAGTACTTC.

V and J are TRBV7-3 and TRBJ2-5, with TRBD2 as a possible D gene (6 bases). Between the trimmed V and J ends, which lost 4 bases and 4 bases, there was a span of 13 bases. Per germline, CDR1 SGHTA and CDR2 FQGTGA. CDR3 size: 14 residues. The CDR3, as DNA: TGTGCCAGCAGCTCCGGGGGTCTGGGAGAGACCCAGTACTTC. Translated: CASSSGGLGETQYF.

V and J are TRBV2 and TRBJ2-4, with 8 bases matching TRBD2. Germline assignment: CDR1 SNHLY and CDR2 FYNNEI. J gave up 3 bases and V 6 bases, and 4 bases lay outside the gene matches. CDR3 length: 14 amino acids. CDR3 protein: CASSRTSLKNIQYF. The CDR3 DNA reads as TGTGCCAGCAGCCGGACTAGCCTCAAAAACATTCAGTACTTC.

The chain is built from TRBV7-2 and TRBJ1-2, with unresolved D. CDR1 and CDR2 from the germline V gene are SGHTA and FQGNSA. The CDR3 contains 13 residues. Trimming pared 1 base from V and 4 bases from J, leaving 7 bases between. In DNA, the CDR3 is TGTGCCAGCAGCTTAGACCTCAGCTATGGCTACACCTTC. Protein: CASSLDLSYGYTF.

In nucleotides, the CDR3 is TGTGCCAGCAGCCAGTTCCCTACTGAAGCTTTCTTT. This encodes CASSQFPTEAFF. V and J are TRBV7-2 and TRBJ1-1, with D uncertain. V lost 5 bases and J 5 bases, leaving 9 bases between the germline ends. Germline V gene data show CDR1 as SGHTA and CDR2 as FQGNSA. CDR3 size: 12 residues.

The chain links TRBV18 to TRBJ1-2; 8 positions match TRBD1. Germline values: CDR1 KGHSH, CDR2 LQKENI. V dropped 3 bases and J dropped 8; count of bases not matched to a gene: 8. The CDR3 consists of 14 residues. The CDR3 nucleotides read TGTGCCAGCTCACCCGGGACAGGATCAACGGGCTACACCTTC. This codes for CASSPGTGSTGYTF.

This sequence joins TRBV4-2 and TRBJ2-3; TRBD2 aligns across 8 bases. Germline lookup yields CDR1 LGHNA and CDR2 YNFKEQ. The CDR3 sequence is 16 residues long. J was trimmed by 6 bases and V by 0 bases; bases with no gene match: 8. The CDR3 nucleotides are TGTGCCAGCAGCCAAGAGGCACGGGGGGGCCGGGATACGCAGTATTTT. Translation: CASSQEARGGRDTQYF.

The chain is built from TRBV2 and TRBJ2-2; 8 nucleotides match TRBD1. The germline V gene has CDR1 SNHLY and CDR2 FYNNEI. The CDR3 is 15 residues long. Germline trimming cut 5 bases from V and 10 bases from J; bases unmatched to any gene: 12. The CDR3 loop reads CASSHPLRQGKELFF. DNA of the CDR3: TGTGCCAGCAGTCACCCGCTAAGACAGGGGAAGGAGCTGTTTTTT. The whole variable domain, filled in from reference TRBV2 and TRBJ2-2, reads EPEVTQTPSHQVTQMGQEVILRCVPISNHLYFYWYRQILGQKVEFLVSFYNNEISEKSEIFDDQFSVERPDGSNFTLKIRSTKLEDSAMYFCASSHPLRQGKELFFGEGSRLTVL.

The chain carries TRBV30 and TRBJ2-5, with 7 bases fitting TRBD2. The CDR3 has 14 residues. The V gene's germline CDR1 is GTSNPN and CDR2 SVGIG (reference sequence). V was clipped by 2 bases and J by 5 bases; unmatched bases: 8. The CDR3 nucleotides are TGTGCCTGGAGTCTGGAAGCGGGGTTCGAGACCCAGTACTTC. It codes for CAWSLEAGFETQYF.

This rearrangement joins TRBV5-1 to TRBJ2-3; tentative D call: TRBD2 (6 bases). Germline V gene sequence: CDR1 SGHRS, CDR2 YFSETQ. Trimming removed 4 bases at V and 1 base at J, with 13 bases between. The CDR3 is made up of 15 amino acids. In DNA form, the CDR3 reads TGCGCCAGCAGCCCCGGGACTGGACGCACAGATACGCAGTATTTT. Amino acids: CASSPGTGRTDTQYF.

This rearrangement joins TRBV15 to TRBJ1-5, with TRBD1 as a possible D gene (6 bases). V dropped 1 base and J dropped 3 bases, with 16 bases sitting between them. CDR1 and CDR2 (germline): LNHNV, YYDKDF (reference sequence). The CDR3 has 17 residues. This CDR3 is CATSRAWGGMDNQPQHF. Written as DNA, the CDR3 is TGTGCCACCAGCAGAGCGTGGGGGGGCATGGACAATCAGCCCCAGCATTTT.

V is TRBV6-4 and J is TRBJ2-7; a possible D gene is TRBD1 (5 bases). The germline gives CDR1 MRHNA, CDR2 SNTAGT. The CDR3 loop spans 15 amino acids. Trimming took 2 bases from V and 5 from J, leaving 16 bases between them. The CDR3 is CASSDILRLRDEQYF. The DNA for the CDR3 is TGTGCCAGCAGTGACATCCTGCGTCTCAGGGACGAGCAGTACTTC.

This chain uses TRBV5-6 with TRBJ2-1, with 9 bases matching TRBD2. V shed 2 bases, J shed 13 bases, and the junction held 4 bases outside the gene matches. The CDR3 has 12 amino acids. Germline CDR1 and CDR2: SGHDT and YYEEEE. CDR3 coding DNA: TGTGCCAGCAGCTTTAGCGGGGGCTCCCAGTTCTTC. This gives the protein CASSFSGGSQFF.

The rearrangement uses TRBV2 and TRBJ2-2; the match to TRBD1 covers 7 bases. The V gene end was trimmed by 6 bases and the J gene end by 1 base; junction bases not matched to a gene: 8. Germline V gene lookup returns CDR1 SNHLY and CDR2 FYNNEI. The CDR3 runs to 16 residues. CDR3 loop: CASSFRTGRNTGELFF. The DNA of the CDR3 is TGTGCCAGCAGCTTCCGGACAGGAAGGAACACCGGGGAGCTGTTTTTT.

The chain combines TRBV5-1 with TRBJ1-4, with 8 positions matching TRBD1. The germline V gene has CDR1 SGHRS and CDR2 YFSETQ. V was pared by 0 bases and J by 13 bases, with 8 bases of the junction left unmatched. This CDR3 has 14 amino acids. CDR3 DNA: TGCGCCAGCAGCTTGGGACAGGGGTCGGGCGGACTGTTTTTT. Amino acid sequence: CASSLGQGSGGLFF.

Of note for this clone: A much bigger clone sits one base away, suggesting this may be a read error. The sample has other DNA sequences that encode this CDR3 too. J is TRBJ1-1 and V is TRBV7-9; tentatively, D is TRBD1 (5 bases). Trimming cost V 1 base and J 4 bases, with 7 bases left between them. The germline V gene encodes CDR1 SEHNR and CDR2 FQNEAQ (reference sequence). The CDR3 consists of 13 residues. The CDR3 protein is CASSLGQGTEAFF. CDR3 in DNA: TGTGCCAGCAGCTTAGGGCAGGGCACTGAAGCTTTCTTT.

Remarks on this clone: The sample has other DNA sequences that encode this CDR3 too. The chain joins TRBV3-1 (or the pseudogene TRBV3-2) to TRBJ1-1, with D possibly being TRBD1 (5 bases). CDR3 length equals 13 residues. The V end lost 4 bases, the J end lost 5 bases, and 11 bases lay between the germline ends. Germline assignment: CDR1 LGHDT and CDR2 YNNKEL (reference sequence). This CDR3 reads CASSLRGGTEAFF. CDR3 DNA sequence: TGTGCCAGCAGCCTCCGGGGGGGGACTGAAGCTTTCTTT.